This TCR beta chain was identified in a study of CD8 T cells in ankylosing spondylitis. This clonotype was recorded a few times. TCRdb processed the 5' RACE reads anew with MiXCR; each CDR3 protein has one entry. The table has around 340,000 distinct CDR3 sequences, under 15% seen once; the top ten hold approximately 1%. The CDR3 loop spans 14 amino acids. The germline gives CDR1 SGHRS, CDR2 YFSETQ. Trimming cost V 3 bases and J 4 bases, with 13 bases left between them. Sample: blood, either unsorted or a sorted T cell fraction (not recorded which). The clonotype comes from a male donor with ankylosing spondylitis or in good health (not recorded which). The chain is built from TRBV5-1 and TRBJ1-1; maybe TRBD1 (5 bases). CDR3 bases: TGCGCCAGCAGCTATGGCCAGGGAATCACTGAAGCTTTCTTT. It is translated as CASSYGQGITEAFF.